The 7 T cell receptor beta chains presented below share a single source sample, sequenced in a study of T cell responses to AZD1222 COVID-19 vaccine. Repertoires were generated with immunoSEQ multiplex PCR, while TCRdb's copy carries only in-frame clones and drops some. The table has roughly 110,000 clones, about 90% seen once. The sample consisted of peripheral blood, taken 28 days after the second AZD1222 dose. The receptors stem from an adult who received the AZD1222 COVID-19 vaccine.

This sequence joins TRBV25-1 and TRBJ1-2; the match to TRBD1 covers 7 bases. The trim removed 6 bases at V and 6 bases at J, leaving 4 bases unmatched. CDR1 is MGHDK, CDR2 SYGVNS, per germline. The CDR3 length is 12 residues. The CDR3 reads CASSKGADGYTF. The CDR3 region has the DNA TGTGCCAGCAGCAAGGGGGCGGATGGCTACACCTTC.

Here the CDR3 reads CAWSYTGQLNEKLFF. In DNA, the CDR3 is TGTGCCTGGAGTTATACGGGACAGCTGAATGAAAAACTGTTTTTT. The rearrangement uses TRBV30 and TRBJ1-4, with 7 bases matching TRBD1. Germline CDR1 GTSNPN, CDR2 SVGIG (reference sequence). Trimming cost V 2 bases and J 5 bases; bases outside gene matches: 8. The CDR3 extends over 15 amino acids. The variable domain in full, completed from reference TRBV30 and TRBJ1-4, reads SQTIHQWPATLVQPVGSPLSLECTVEGTSNPNLYWYRQAAGRGLQLLFYSVGIGQISSEVPQNLSASRPQDRQFILSSKKLLLSDSGFYLCAWSYTGQLNEKLFFGSGTQLSVL.

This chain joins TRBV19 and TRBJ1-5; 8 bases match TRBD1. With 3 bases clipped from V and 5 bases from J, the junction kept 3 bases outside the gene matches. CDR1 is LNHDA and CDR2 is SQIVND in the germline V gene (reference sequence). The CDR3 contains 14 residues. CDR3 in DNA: TGTGCCAGTAGTATTACAGGGGGTGATCAGCCCCAGCATTTT. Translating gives CASSITGGDQPQHF. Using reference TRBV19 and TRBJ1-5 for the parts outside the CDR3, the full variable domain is DGGITQSPKYLFRKEGQNVTLSCEQNLNHDAMYWYRQDPGQGLRLIYYSQIVNDFQKGDIAEGYSVSREKKESFPLTVTSAQKNPTAFYLCASSITGGDQPQHFGDGTRLSIL.

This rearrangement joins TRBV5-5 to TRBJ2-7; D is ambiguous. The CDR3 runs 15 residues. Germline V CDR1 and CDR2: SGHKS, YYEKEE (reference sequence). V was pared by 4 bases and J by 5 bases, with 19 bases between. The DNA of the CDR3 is TGTGCCAGCAGCCTTGCGACCGGGTTAGATCACGAGCAGTACTTC. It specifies CASSLATGLDHEQYF.

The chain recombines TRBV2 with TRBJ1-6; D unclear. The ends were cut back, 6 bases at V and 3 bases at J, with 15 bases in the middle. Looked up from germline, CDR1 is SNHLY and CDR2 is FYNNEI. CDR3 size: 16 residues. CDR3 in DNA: TGTGCCAGCAGGGCTTTTGGGAGCATCTATAATTCACCCCTCCACTTT. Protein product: CASRAFGSIYNSPLHF.

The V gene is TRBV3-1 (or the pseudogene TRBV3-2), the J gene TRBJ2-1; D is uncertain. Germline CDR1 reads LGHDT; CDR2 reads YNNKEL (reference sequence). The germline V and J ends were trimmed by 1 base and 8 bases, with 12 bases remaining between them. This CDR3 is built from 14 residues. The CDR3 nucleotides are TGTGCCAGCAGCCAAGTTATCAGTTCTCATGAGCAGTTCTTC. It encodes CASSQVISSHEQFF.

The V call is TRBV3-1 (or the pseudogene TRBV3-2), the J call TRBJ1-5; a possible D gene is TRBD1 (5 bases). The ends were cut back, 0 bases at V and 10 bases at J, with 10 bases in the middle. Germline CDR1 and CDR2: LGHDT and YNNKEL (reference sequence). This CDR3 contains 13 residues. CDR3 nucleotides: TGTGCCAGCAGCCAAGATGCAGGGAACCCCCAGCATTTT. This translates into CASSQDAGNPQHF.